Listed below are T cell receptor beta chains from one sample, sequenced in a study of blood T cell repertoires in COVID-19. Here immunoSEQ multiplex PCR was the method, and the copy in TCRdb shows in-frame clones only, minus some. This table has approximately 150,000 clones, roughly 88% appearing once. The sample was peripheral blood. These receptors came from a man younger than 35 with COVID-19, enrolled during active disease. The CDR3 runs from the conserved cysteine through the conserved F or W. D genes are given only for firm matches. Expanded clones get a size class; other rows say once, few or many, or leave the size out.

clone_size	v_call	j_call	d_call	cdr3_nt	cdr3_aa
.	TRBV27	TRBJ2-1	TRBD2	TGTGCCAGCAGTCATACTAGCGGGAGTTTTAATGAGCAGTTCTTC	CASSHTSGSFNEQFF
.	TRBV7-2	TRBJ2-1	.	TGTGCCAGCAGCCCGGCGTACTATGTGTCCTACAATGAGCAGTTCTTC	CASSPAYYVSYNEQFF
.	TRBV4-2	TRBJ2-7	.	TGTGCCAGCAGCCAAGCCCCCGAGGTTTCCTCCTACGAGCAGTACTTC	CASSQAPEVSSYEQYF
.	TRBV19	TRBJ2-1	TRBD1	TGTGCCAGTAGCCCGGACAGGGCATCTTTGTACAATGAGCAGTTCTTC	CASSPDRASLYNEQFF
few	TRBV29-1	TRBJ1-1	TRBD1	TGCAGCGTCACAATGACAGGGGTAGCTTTCTTT	CSVTMTGVAFF
.	TRBV18	TRBJ2-7	TRBD2	TGTGCCAGCTCACCCCCGACTAGCGGGGCGAGCTCCTACGAGCAGTACTTC	CASSPPTSGASSYEQYF
.	TRBV15	TRBJ1-4	TRBD1	TGTGCCACCAGCACGGGACAGTCGTTTGAAAAACTGTTTTTT	CATSTGQSFEKLFF
.	TRBV27	TRBJ2-4	TRBD1	TGTGCCAGCAGTCCCTGGACAGGGATTGGCAAAAACATTCAGTACTTC	CASSPWTGIGKNIQYF
.	TRBV18	TRBJ1-2	TRBD1	TGTGCCAGCTCACAAGGGACAGGGGGTCCCTTTGGCTACACCTTC	CASSQGTGGPFGYTF
.	TRBV27	TRBJ2-7	TRBD1	TGTGCCAGCAGGCTGACAGGGATTAGCTCCTACGAGCAGTACTTC	CASRLTGISSYEQYF
.	TRBV7-9	TRBJ2-1	TRBD2	TGTGCCAGCAGCGAAGGTGGACGACTAGCGGCGAAAGAGCAGTTCTTC	CASSEGGRLAAKEQFF
.	TRBV7-9	TRBJ1-3	TRBD1	TGTGCCAGCAGACAGGGGGTAGATGGAAACACCATATATTTT	CASRQGVDGNTIYF
few	TRBV6-2/TRBV6-3	TRBJ1-1	.	TGTGCCAGCAGTACAAGACAGGTTATCGACACTGAAGCTTTCTTT	CASSTRQVIDTEAFF
.	TRBV7-2	TRBJ2-7	TRBD2	TGTGCCAGCAGCCCCACTGTAGCGGGAGGGCCGGGGGAGCAGTACTTC	CASSPTVAGGPGEQYF
.	TRBV4-1	TRBJ1-2	TRBD1	TGCGCCAGCAGCCAAGGCCCGACAGGGGGATATGGCTACACCTTC	CASSQGPTGGYGYTF
.	TRBV19	TRBJ1-5	.	TGTGCCAGTAGGTCAGGGGCCACGTACCCCAATCAGCCCCAGCATTTT	CASRSGATYPNQPQHF
few	TRBV19	TRBJ2-1	.	TGTGCCAGTAGTATCCTCTACAATGAGCAGTTCTTC	CASSILYNEQFF
.	TRBV27	TRBJ2-7	TRBD1	TGTGCCAGCAGCGGGGACAGGGACTACGAGCAGTACTTC	CASSGDRDYEQYF
.	TRBV11-1	TRBJ2-7	TRBD1	TGTGCCAGCATGAGGGACAGGGATAGAGAGCAGTACTTC	CASMRDRDREQYF
.	TRBV19	TRBJ1-5	.	TGTGCCAGTAGTATTCAAACGACGGCGGGATATCAGCCCCAGCATTTT	CASSIQTTAGYQPQHF
.	TRBV9	TRBJ2-3	TRBD1	TGTGCCAGCAGCGTTCCGGGACAGGGTAGGACAGATACGCAGTATTTT	CASSVPGQGRTDTQYF
.	TRBV27	TRBJ2-3	.	TGTGCCAGCAGTACCAGGGATTCAGATACGCAGTATTTT	CASSTRDSDTQYF
.	TRBV11-2	TRBJ1-2	TRBD1	TGTGCCAGCAGCTTACTCCGGACAGGGGACGGCTACACCTTC	CASSLLRTGDGYTF
once	TRBV2	TRBJ1-2	.	TGTGCCAGCAGTTCAGGGATTGACTATGGCTACACCTTC	CASSSGIDYGYTF
.	TRBV5-1	TRBJ2-7	.	TGCGCCAGCAGTCCAGGACAAACGCTCTCCTACGAGCAGTACTTC	CASSPGQTLSYEQYF
.	TRBV4-1	TRBJ2-1	.	TGCGCCAGCAGCCTCTCACGGAGCAATGAGCAGTTCTTC	CASSLSRSNEQFF
.	TRBV10-3	TRBJ1-3	.	TGTGCCATCAGTGCAATCGGGGGGGCTGGAAACACCATATATTTT	CAISAIGGAGNTIYF
once	TRBV27	TRBJ2-7	TRBD1	TGTGCCAGCAGTTCCGGGACAGCCTACTACGAGCAGTACTTC	CASSSGTAYYEQYF
.	TRBV7-6	TRBJ2-1	TRBD2	TGTGCCAGCAGCTTAACCGGGACTAGCGGGGGAATCTACAATGAGCAGTTCTTC	CASSLTGTSGGIYNEQFF
.	TRBV5-6	TRBJ2-2	.	TGTGCCAGCAGCCGGATGGGCCCCGGGGAGCTGTTTTTT	CASSRMGPGELFF
.	TRBV10-2	TRBJ2-1	TRBD2	TGCGCCAGCAGTGGGCTAGCGGGAAACTACAATGAGCAGTTCTTC	CASSGLAGNYNEQFF
.	TRBV7-8	TRBJ2-7	.	TGTGCCAGCAGCTTAGGGTCGCAGGGCGAGCAGTACTTC	CASSLGSQGEQYF
.	TRBV6-1	TRBJ1-2	.	TGTGCCAGCAGTGAAGCGTCAGTTAACTATGGCTACACCTTC	CASSEASVNYGYTF
.	TRBV29-1	TRBJ1-5	.	TGCAGCGTGACCCTAGCTGGGGTAAATCAGCCCCAGCATTTT	CSVTLAGVNQPQHF
.	TRBV7-8	TRBJ2-1	TRBD2	TGTGCCAGCAGCTTAAGGACTAGCGGATCTGATGAGCAGTTCTTC	CASSLRTSGSDEQFF
.	TRBV24-1	TRBJ2-3	.	TGTGCCACCAGTGATTTCCAGGGCACCACGGATACGCAGTATTTT	CATSDFQGTTDTQYF
.	TRBV6-2/TRBV6-3	TRBJ1-5	TRBD1	TGTGCCAGCAGCCGTGACAGGGCGCCCCAGCATTTT	CASSRDRAPQHF
.	TRBV10-1	TRBJ2-7	.	TGCGCCAGCAGTGAGGCAGGGGACACCTACGAGCAGTACTTC	CASSEAGDTYEQYF
.	TRBV20-1	TRBJ2-7	.	TGCAGTGCTAGTCAGCCCGGGGGATACTACGAGCAGTACTTC	CSASQPGGYYEQYF
.	TRBV27	TRBJ2-7	TRBD2	TGTGCCAGCAGCAATACTAGCGGGAGGGCCCCCTACGAGCAGTACTTC	CASSNTSGRAPYEQYF
.	TRBV9	TRBJ2-2	.	TGTGCCAGCAGCGAGGCTAGCACGAACACCGGGGAGCTGTTTTTT	CASSEASTNTGELFF
few	TRBV28	TRBJ2-1	TRBD2	TGTGCCAGCAGCTCCGGGAGGGTCTACAATGAGCAGTTCTTC	CASSSGRVYNEQFF
.	TRBV14	TRBJ2-5	.	TGTGCCAGCAGCCAAGGACGACAGGCGGGGACCCAGTACTTC	CASSQGRQAGTQYF
.	TRBV7-8	TRBJ2-7	.	TGTGCCAGCAGCTCCAGCGGCACCTCGCACGAGCAGTACTTC	CASSSSGTSHEQYF
.	TRBV6-6	TRBJ2-3	TRBD1	TGTGCCAGCAGACAACAGGGGGCTCTGGGCACAGATACGCAGTATTTT	CASRQQGALGTDTQYF
few	TRBV12-3/TRBV12-4	TRBJ2-2	.	TGTGCCAGCTTGGACAGCAACACCGGGGAGCTGTTTTTT	CASLDSNTGELFF
few	TRBV5-1	TRBJ1-1	.	TGCGCCAGCAGCTTGCCGGGAGGAGGCACTGAAGCTTTCTTT	CASSLPGGGTEAFF
.	TRBV28	TRBJ1-2	.	TGTGCCAGCAGTTCTATGACAGCCTATGGCTACACCTTC	CASSSMTAYGYTF
.	TRBV5-1	TRBJ2-7	TRBD1	TGCGCCAGCAGCGAAGACAGGGCCTACGAGCAGTACTTC	CASSEDRAYEQYF
.	TRBV10-3	TRBJ2-1	TRBD2	TGTGCCATCAGTGAGGGACTAGCGGGAGTGTATGAGCAGTTCTTC	CAISEGLAGVYEQFF
.	TRBV7-2	TRBJ1-1	TRBD1	TGTGCCAGCAGACAAACAGGGGCAAAAGAAGCTTTCTTT	CASRQTGAKEAFF
.	TRBV9	TRBJ2-2	TRBD2	TGTGCCAGCAGCGTAGACGGGACTAGATCGGCCGGGGAGCTGTTTTTT	CASSVDGTRSAGELFF
.	TRBV2	TRBJ2-2	.	TGTGCCAGCAGACCTGGTAGCACCGGGGAGCTGTTTTTT	CASRPGSTGELFF